The present entry profiles one TCR beta chain with its context. The antigen remains undetermined. The sample belongs to a study of blood T cells in healthy people across ages. Study-wide results and limits: Researchers said unsorted PBMCs prevented a conclusive naive versus antigen-experienced comparison.

Trimming took 6 bases from V and 2 from J; bases not matched to a gene: 10. CDR3 length: 15 amino acids. The V gene's germline CDR1 is DFQATT and CDR2 SNEGSKA (reference sequence). Using a J-beta primer mix together with a sample-barcoded 5' primer, a second PCR was run for roughly 7 to 11 cycles. Tags on each cDNA molecule came from a template-switch adaptor with 12 random nucleotides. TCRdb passed the 5' RACE reads through MiXCR, listing each CDR3 protein once. The table has roughly 410,000 distinct CDR3 sequences, approximately 47% seen once. The sequenced sample was blood. The chain uses TRBV20-1 and TRBJ2-5; the match to TRBD2 covers 9 bases. This TCR derives from a man in his 60s in good health. The CDR3 DNA sequence: TGCAGTGCCGAGCCCGCTAGCGGGGATCAAGAGACCCAGTACTTC. Protein sequence: CSAEPASGDQETQYF.